This T cell receptor (beta chain) was captured by sequencing in a study of T cell responses to AZD1222 COVID-19 vaccine. TCRdb's table, derived via immunoSEQ multiplex PCR, lists solely in-frame clones and lacks some. The data show 150,000 to 200,000 clones, approximately 94% seen once. Losses at the gene ends were 6 bases for V and 5 bases for J; bases not matched to a gene: 9. CDR3 length: 15 amino acids. Germline values: CDR1 MNHEY, CDR2 SVGAGI. Regarding the study as a whole: Reportedly, nearly half of unique spike TCRs recognized epitopes outside B.1.351/B.1.1.7 mutations.

Remarks on this clone: Its specificity is not known.

The sample consisted of peripheral blood, taken 28 days after the second AZD1222 dose. This chain joins TRBV6-5 and TRBJ1-5; 8 positions agree with TRBD1. This receptor was taken from an adult who received the AZD1222 COVID-19 vaccine. DNA for the CDR3: TGTGCCAGCAGGGCCGGACAGGGAGGATATCAGCCCCAGCATTTT. The encoded protein is CASRAGQGGYQPQHF.